This paragraph covers one TCR beta chain sequence. This clone was counted between two and nine times. No antigen is known for it. It has no much larger one-base neighbor in the sample; base qualities were not kept. The library relied on the immunoSEQ multiplex PCR assay. A mixture of 60 forward primers for TCR Vbeta segments and 13 reverse primers for TCR Jbeta segments was used in the multiplex PCR. Amplification of the CDR3 region of rearranged TCR beta genes was performed with a multiplex PCR assay on genomic DNA. The Illumina HiSeq System was used to sequence the amplified TCR beta libraries as 87-base-pair reads. Under the source paper's analysis protocol: Across the 670 or so repertoires, a later analysis counted tens of millions of unique TCR beta chains, approximately 10 million of which were shared by at least two donors. To remove PCR and sequencing errors, raw reads were error-corrected and collapsed into unique sequences using a nearest-neighbor algorithm that merged closely related sequences. Alignment of CDR3 sequences to IMGT reference sequences was used to assign V, D and J gene segments. For a sequence to be retained, at least a six-nucleotide match to both a V gene segment and a J gene segment was required. A rearrangement was called productive if the CDR3 had no stop codons and remained in frame with V and J, and every other rearrangement was called non-productive. Following IMGT convention, CDR3 was defined as the stretch from the second conserved V-encoded cysteine to the conserved J-encoded phenylalanine. The earlier analysis of more than 450 of the donors excluded sequences that lacked an unambiguous match to a single V gene segment. An earlier analysis of approximately 590 of the donors classified V segments as functional when productive rearrangements were above 56.7% and as segregating when the standard deviation between donors was above 5%. A statistical classification framework was developed to diagnose cytomegalovirus status using the catalog of TCR beta chain sequences. A later analysis assigned V and J genes by comparing TCR nucleotide sequences with IMGT/GENE-DB human TR gene sequences. Using the TCRdist pipeline, a later analysis assigned CDR3 sequences along with most-parsimonious VDJ recombination scenarios. A later analysis defined each TCR beta chain by its CDR3 amino acid sequence plus V-gene family, and excluded reads lacking a unique V-gene family. As a way to deal with suspected cross-contamination and a sequencing artifact, a later analysis dropped roughly 620 nucleotide sequences that were highly shared and had low generation probability. In a later analysis, a clonal expansion index was calculated for each public chain from normalized within-repertoire ranks of inferred template counts. Generation probabilities in a later analysis came from a VDJ recombination model fitted to out-of-frame rearrangements, and those results were checked against IGoR. Hypergeometric tests were used in a later analysis to score TCR-TCR, TCR-HLA and TCR-CMV co-occurrence, with a repertoire-size bias correction applied to the TCR pairs. A later analysis estimated false discovery rates by permuting HLA or CMV assignments 20 times. In a later analysis, co-occurring TCRs were grouped with DBSCAN, and TCRdist sequence similarity was added when clustering was performed within HLA-allele-positive subsets. Repertoires with fewer than 30,000 or more than 120,000 public chains, plus five repertoires with anomalous nucleotide sharing, were excluded from co-occurrence clustering. TCRdb carries this immuneACCESS record with in-frame sequences only. Its versions omit some clonotypes, under half of them owing to an unresolved V gene in the studies checked, with the rest unexplained. For V, J and clone size, that table is used; D and trimming come from the DNA. The sample table shows 150,000 to 200,000 clones, and around 80% are seen once. Roughly 8% of the sample rests with the top ten.

Including cysteine and phenylalanine, the CDR3 has 15 amino acids. Just CDR3 DNA is preserved here, 45 bases in frame from base 1. This entry is derived from a study of cytomegalovirus exposure and HLA in healthy donors (dated by TCRdb to about 2017). Background on the whole study: In an earlier analysis of around 540 of the donors, 276 Gb of sequence data and 100 million or so unique TCR beta sequences from about 179 million T cells were reported. All discovery cohort repertoires had been generated using a single sequencing platform. An early release covering about 600 HLA-typed donors comprised approximately 290 gigabases of sequencing data and about 90 million unique TCR sequences. The study aimed to test whether signatures of past pathogen exposure could be identified by cataloging public T cell receptors. In a later genetic analysis, genome-wide SNP genotypes for about 65% of the 666 donors were used, and that subset was treated as a discovery cohort. High-throughput TCR immunosequencing, statistical association of individual TCRs with disease status, and machine learning were combined to predict cytomegalovirus infection status. The study profiled the T cell repertoires of under 850 subjects by immunosequencing and related them to cytomegalovirus serostatus. Across some 400 genotyped donors of the cohort, an average of roughly 250,000 unique TCR beta nucleotide sequences per donor were sequenced, and roughly 18% of those sequences were non-productive. An earlier analysis of 587 of the donors used high-throughput TCR beta sequencing to judge whether each TCR beta V gene segment behaved as functional or pseudogenic. The number of donors typed differed by locus, with about 629-640 for A, B, C, DRB1 and DQB1, around 520 for DQA1, about 610 for DPA1, and around 450 for DPB1. HLA typing covered class I and class II loci at four-digit resolution. Of the roughly 400 genotyped donors, over 65% fell in the genetic ancestry cluster associated with self-reported Caucasian donors. Along with the approximately 600-subject first cohort, a separate validation cohort of about 110 different subjects was used. Donor age, sex, ethnicity and CMV serostatus were compiled alongside the repertoire data. Rather than using new phenotypic data, the later analysis identified candidate immune exposures from TCR beta sequences and from how often those sequences occurred across donors. Because of strong linkage in the cohort, 5 or 6 DR-DQ haplotypes were treated as single units for association and clustering. In a later analysis, previously published TCR beta repertoires from several hundred donors were re-analyzed and high-resolution HLA genotyping was added so that TCR occurrence patterns could be studied.

Here is what the overall study found, with its caveats: A later analysis associated about 17,000 TCR beta sequences with specific HLA alleles at a false discovery rate of 0.05. Correlated functional status among segregating V segments might be attributable to linkage disequilibrium, but an unknown experimental factor could not be ruled out. In this cohort, only TCR beta chains were sequenced, and detectable features were limited by the absence of alpha or paired-chain data. Because counts were too low, around 18 rarely observed V segments, including chromosome 9 orphons, were left out of the earlier analysis of approximately 500 of the donors. When HLA alleles, especially DR and DQ, strongly co-occurred, TCR associations were difficult to assign to individual alleles. In an earlier analysis of some 540 of the donors, most TCR beta V segments appeared in productive rearrangements about 87% or about 30% of the time, broadly matching IMGT annotations. In vitro tests confirmed that a few of the cytomegalovirus-associated TCR beta chains recognize cytomegalovirus antigens. A later analysis reported that several top co-occurrence clusters appeared linked to parvovirus B19, influenza, CMV and Epstein-Barr virus. While some public TCRs were present in many individuals, most TCR sequences turned up only very rarely across donors. An association between a missense DCLRE1C variant and V-gene and J-gene trimming of TCR beta chains was found in a later genetic analysis and replicated in an independent cohort. CMV serostatus was the only immune exposure information available for the cohort. The classifier was reported to diagnose cytomegalovirus status with high specificity and sensitivity in both the original and validation cohorts. Some IMGT-functional V segments, including TRBV6-2 and TRBV6-3, could not be told apart with the 87-base-pair reads, so those segments were excluded. The authors suggested that the approach could potentially be extended to other disease states and immunological phenotypes. In the study, about 150 TCR beta chains were listed as associated with cytomegalovirus. In a later analysis, HLA-associated TCR beta chains were found to be more clonally expanded and to have lower generation probabilities than equally common non-associated chains. A later genetic analysis reported fewer N-insertions in productive TCRs among donors in an Asian-associated ancestry cluster than the roughly 620-donor mean. Sequencing depth was assumed to be roughly uniform across donors in the presence/absence analyses, though that assumption may not hold. Because some donors lacked HLA typing at each locus, the association tests relied only on the typed subset. A further reported finding was that TCR beta sequences accurately predicted the HLA-A and HLA-B alleles for most subjects in the first cohort. Most CMV-associated TCR beta chains appeared to be HLA-restricted in a later analysis, and the HLA associations seemed to be driven largely by CMV exposure. A cluster of highly shared sequence variants was judged likely to be a technical artifact of the sequencing pipeline. In a later analysis, the rate of TCR association differed among HLA loci, with DRB1 alleles having the most associated TCRs and HLA-C alleles having the fewest.

The cohort comprised approximately 700 healthy bone marrow donors. At the time of sampling, every cohort member was nominally healthy, though immune exposures that went unrecorded were likely present. The donor was CMV seropositive and belonged to the group of 250 to 350 seropositive cohort members. A peripheral blood sample was provided by each donor, and peripheral blood mononuclear cells were used for TCR beta sequencing. Genomic DNA extraction from the blood cell samples was performed with the Qiagen DNeasy Blood Extraction Kit. The sample consisted of PBMCs. The source of this sequence is a woman aged 35 to 49 in good health and CMV-seropositive. The rearrangement combines TRBV21-1 with TRBJ2-1; the DNA was not used to check the table's D call, TRBD2. TRBV21-1 represents a pseudogene. This receptor has the CDR3 CASSKGLAGYNEQFF. The DNA sequence is given as TGTGCCAGCAGCAAGGGACTAGCGGGTTACAATGAGCAGTTCTTC.